This T cell receptor (beta chain) is from a study of shared clonotypes between healthy human individuals (dated by TCRdb to the early 2020s). Notes on the research overall: The cohort comprised a couple of women and a few men aged 18 to 49 years. To estimate repertoire size and how much clonotypes are shared between individuals, the study performed deep sequencing of blood TCR repertoires from five healthy adults. For each donor, CD4 naive and CD4 memory were each run on three plates, CD8 naive on two plates, and CD8 memory on one plate. Libraries were prepared and TCR repertoires were sequenced by different laboratories using diverse techniques, in order to increase sequencing depth and limit assay-specific biases. Per donor, leukapheresis produced somewhere between about 0.9 and 9.5 billion PBMCs.

For the CD8 naive samples, CD45RO-negative cells were positively selected for CCR7, yielding a CD45RA+CCR7+ population from which TemRA cells were excluded. The donors were healthy, HIV-negative adults with no recently reported acute infections or vaccinations. Every donor was a Caucasian adult living in Nashville, Tennessee, USA. Blood was collected by leukapheresis, and PBMCs were isolated by Ficoll-Histopaque density gradient centrifugation and then cryopreserved in liquid nitrogen vapor phase. Purity and quantity of every magnetically sorted T cell population were checked by analytical flow cytometry. From each sorted fraction, genomic DNA was isolated and quantified by UV absorbance on a Nanodrop 2000c. Inclusive of the bounding cysteine and phenylalanine, the CDR3 is 15 residues long. The read is trimmed to its CDR3 DNA, 45 bases read in frame from base 1. Compared with germline, V lacks 5 bases and J lacks 6 bases; bases without a gene match: 8. The CDR1 and CDR2 encoded by the germline V gene (reference sequence) are PRHDT and FYEKMQ.

Using the deep immunoSEQ assay, TCR CDR3 regions were amplified from genomic DNA by multiplex PCR. Extracted genomic DNA from each cell subset was distributed evenly across all wells of several immunoSEQ 96-well plates, and each plate was treated as a replicate. For sorted subsets, 200 to 250 ng of genomic DNA, equivalent to 30,000 or so T cell genomes, went into each replicate PCR. Purified libraries were measured with a Qubit 3.0 fluorometer, size-checked on a Bioanalyzer 2100, and measured again with the KAPA Library Quantification kit. Every immunoSEQ 96-well plate was sequenced on a separate single-read 150-cycle Illumina NextSeq 550 flow cell. As for how the authors treated the data: The immunoSEQ output contained only junctional sequences without quality scores, so filtering could not match that applied to full-length reads. Sequences were annotated with PyIR, a Python wrapper for IgBLAST v1.9, and V/J genes and CDR3 were assigned using IMGT germline references. Reads were filtered out if the reads had weak V/J assignments (E-value above 1e-6), no CDR3, stop codons, out-of-frame junctions, or ambiguous translated residues. V3J clonotypes were defined by identical inferred V gene, J gene, and CDR3 amino acid sequence. The percentage overlap between two repertoires was calculated by dividing the number of shared unique clonotypes by the size of the smaller repertoire. Three approaches were used to assess repertoire richness: RTK rarefaction, the Chao1 estimator, and Recon v2.1 estimates of unobserved clonotypes. For all TCRbeta clonotypes obtained by the gDNA method from four donors, generation probabilities were computed with OLGA. TCRdb mirrors the immuneACCESS table, restricted to in-frame sequences. Some clones are absent from its copies; in checked studies, under half trace to an unresolved V gene, and the reason for the others is unknown. That table gives V, J and clone size, and the DNA gave D and trimming. This sample is represented by around 2,000,000 clones; about 95% of them were singletons. The ten largest clonotypes hold roughly 1% of the sample.

Beyond this particular receptor, the publication reports: Naive subsets generally had larger estimated clonotype richness than memory subsets. The small number of donors limited the genetic and exposure-history diversity represented. Compared with non-shared clonotypes, the clonotypes found in all four sorted-subset donors had higher generation probabilities. Based on pairwise subsampling, the degree of clonotype sharing among donors was expected to be affected by sequencing depth. Only blood was sampled, and tissue TCR repertoires likely differ from those in blood. When several donors were compared, the shared fraction of clonotypes was roughly 5% for naive CD4, 3% to 4% for naive CD8, roughly 2.5% for memory CD4, and roughly 0.43% for memory CD8. Incomplete sequencing was indicated by rarefaction of sorted-subset datasets, despite the large sequencing depth.

Remarks on this clone: What antigen it recognizes has not been identified. One base away there is no much larger clone; base qualities are not given.

Sequencing used naive CD8+ T cells sorted from blood. This specimen's cell subset or site label, interpreted: CD45RA+CCR7+. The rearrangement combines TRBV13 with TRBJ2-7; TRBD2 lines up with 12 middle nucleotides. The source of this sequence is a man aged 18-30 years in good health. The sequenced DNA: TGTGCCAGCAGCGGCCGACTAGCGGGAGTTTTCGAGCAGTACTTC. Its amino acids are CASSGRLAGVFEQYF. Reference TRBV13 and TRBJ2-7 genes cover what lies past the CDR3, so the full variable domain is AAGVIQSPRHLIKEKRETATLKCYPIPRHDTVYWYQQGPGQDPQFLISFYEKMQSDKGSIPDRFSAQQFSDYHSELNMSSLELGDSALYFCASSGRLAGVFEQYFGPGTRLTVT.